Listed here are 13 T cell receptor beta chains from one sample, sequenced in a study of blood T cell repertoires in COVID-19. Sequencing was performed with immunoSEQ multiplex PCR; in TCRdb, only in-frame clones are kept and a portion is missing. The sample records roughly 700,000 clones, just under 90% being singletons. The sample taken for sequencing was peripheral blood. The receptors shown here come from a woman between 18 and 29 years old with acute or convalescent COVID-19.

The rearrangement joins TRBV30 to TRBJ1-4; D is uncertain. V shed 5 bases and J shed 11 bases, with 12 bases lying between them. The CDR3 is 11 residues long. Germline CDR1 is GTSNPN and CDR2 is SVGIG (reference sequence). The CDR3 is CAWEGVGKLFF. In DNA form, the CDR3 reads TGTGCCTGGGAGGGAGTCGGTAAACTGTTTTTT.

The chain carries TRBV5-8 and TRBJ2-3; D is perhaps TRBD2 (6 bases). Trimming stripped 4 bases from V and 0 bases from J, with 9 bases between. This CDR3 is built from 14 residues. Per germline, CDR1 SGHTS and CDR2 YDEGEE. CDR3 in amino acids: CASSGGTSTDTQYF. In DNA form, the CDR3 reads TGTGCCAGCAGCGGAGGGACTAGCACAGATACGCAGTATTTT.

The chain employs TRBV19 and TRBJ1-1, with D possibly TRBD1 on 5 matching bases. The CDR3 covers 13 residues. Germline CDR1 reads LNHDA; CDR2 reads SQIVND (reference sequence). V was shortened by 4 bases and J by 5 bases, with 11 bases between the two germline ends. CDR3: CASSSQRGTEAFF. DNA for the CDR3: TGTGCCAGTAGTAGTCAGCGGGGGACTGAAGCTTTCTTT.

In this sample, this clone turned up a few times. The rearrangement links TRBV11-3 to TRBJ2-1; D might be TRBD2 (7 bases). Deletions cut 4 bases from V and 8 bases from J, with 18 bases between. Looked up from germline, CDR1 is SGHNT and CDR2 is YENEEA. The CDR3 sequence is 15 residues long. The chain's CDR3 is CASSSRGARVDEQFF. CDR3 nucleotides: TGTGCCAGCAGCTCTCGGGGGGCGAGAGTAGATGAGCAGTTCTTC.

The chain joins TRBV10-3 to TRBJ2-3, with TRBD1 matching over 7 bases. This CDR3 has 15 amino acids. CDR1 and CDR2 from the germline V gene are ENHRY and SYGVKD. The V and J ends lost 0 bases and 5 bases, in that order; junction bases with no gene match: 5. For the CDR3, the DNA is TGTGCCATCAGTGAGTCTGAGGGGGCCGGAGATACGCAGTATTTT. Translated: CAISESEGAGDTQYF.

Worth noting for this clone: This specimen includes other DNA sequences encoding the same CDR3. This chain's CDR3 is CASSLGASGNTIYF. The CDR3 nucleotides are TGTGCCAGCAGCTTAGGGGCCTCTGGAAACACCATATATTTT. This chain uses TRBV7-2 with TRBJ1-3; D not certain. This CDR3 contains 14 residues. Trimming took 1 base from V and 0 from J, leaving 4 bases between them. CDR1 and CDR2 from the germline V gene are SGHTA and FQGNSA.

The chain recombines TRBV6-1 with TRBJ1-5; 7 bases map to TRBD1. Per germline, CDR1 MNHNS and CDR2 SASEGT. J was trimmed by 0 bases and V by 4 bases; bases with no gene match: 12. This CDR3 is 18 amino acids long. The CDR3 DNA is TGTGCCAGCAGTGTATTGGGACAGCAGGTATATAGCAATCAGCCCCAGCATTTT. This encodes CASSVLGQQVYSNQPQHF.

V and J are TRBV2 and TRBJ2-3, with 7 bases aligning to TRBD2. There are 15 residues in the CDR3. Germline CDR1 and CDR2: SNHLY and FYNNEI. V was clipped by 9 bases and J by 1 base; unmatched bases: 10. CDR3 protein: CASSKSGVRTDTQYF. DNA for the CDR3: TGTGCCAGTTCTAAGAGCGGGGTCCGCACAGATACGCAGTATTTT.

The sample holds one count of this clone. This chain links TRBV2 with TRBJ1-5; D gene ambiguous. The CDR3 has 13 amino acids. Per the germline V gene, CDR1 is SNHLY and CDR2 is FYNNEI. Trimming cost V 7 bases and J 1 base, with 8 bases left between them. CDR3: CASKSSSNQPQHF. Here the CDR3 DNA reads TGTGCCAGCAAGTCTAGCAGCAATCAGCCCCAGCATTTT.

The rearrangement links TRBV4-2 to TRBJ2-1; tentatively, D is TRBD2 (5 bases). CDR1 and CDR2 (germline): LGHNA, YNFKEQ. The CDR3 has 12 residues. V shed 0 bases and J shed 8 bases, with 5 bases lying between them. CDR3 sequence: CASSQDSDEQFF. CDR3 DNA sequence: TGTGCCAGCAGCCAAGATAGCGATGAGCAGTTCTTC.

J is TRBJ2-1 and V is TRBV6-4; TRBD2 matches 13 bases. Losses at the gene ends were 6 bases for V and 5 bases for J; bases not matched to a gene: 4. The germline V gene has CDR1 MRHNA and CDR2 SNTAGT. This CDR3 comprises 15 residues. CDR3 coding DNA: TGTGCCAGCAGAACTAGCGGGGGGGCCCACAATGAGCAGTTCTTC. It specifies CASRTSGGAHNEQFF.

This chain links TRBV4-1 with TRBJ1-4; D is unclear. The CDR3 consists of 17 residues. V shed 0 bases and J shed 7 bases, with 18 bases lying between them. Germline CDR1 and CDR2: MGHRA and YSYEKL. The CDR3 reads CASSQELMRPQTEKLFF. For the CDR3, the DNA is TGCGCCAGCAGCCAAGAACTTATGCGGCCCCAGACTGAAAAACTGTTTTTT.

Remarks on this clone: The germline gene is not matched at one end of the junction; a read error may be the cause. This chain's CDR3 is CASGQQVFSGNTIYF. The CDR3, as DNA: TGTGCCAGCGGCCAACAGGTCTTCTCTGGAAACACCATATATTTT. This chain connects TRBV14 to TRBJ1-3; maybe TRBD1 (5 bases). The CDR3 totals 15 residues. The V gene's germline CDR1 is SGHDN and CDR2 FVKESK.